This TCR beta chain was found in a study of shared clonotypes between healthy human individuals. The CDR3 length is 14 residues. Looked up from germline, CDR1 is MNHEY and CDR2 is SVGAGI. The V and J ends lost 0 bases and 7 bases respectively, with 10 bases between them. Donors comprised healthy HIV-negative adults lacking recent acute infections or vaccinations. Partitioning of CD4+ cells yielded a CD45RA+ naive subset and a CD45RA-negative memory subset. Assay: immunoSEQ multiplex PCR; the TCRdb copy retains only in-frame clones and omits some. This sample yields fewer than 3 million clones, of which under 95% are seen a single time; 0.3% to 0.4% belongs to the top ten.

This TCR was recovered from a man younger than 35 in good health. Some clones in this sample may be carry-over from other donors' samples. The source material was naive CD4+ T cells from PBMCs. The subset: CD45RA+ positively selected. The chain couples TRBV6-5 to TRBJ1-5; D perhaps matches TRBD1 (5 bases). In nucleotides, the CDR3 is TGTGCCAGCAGTTACTCCGGTCGACAGCAGCCCCAGCATTTT. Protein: CASSYSGRQQPQHF.